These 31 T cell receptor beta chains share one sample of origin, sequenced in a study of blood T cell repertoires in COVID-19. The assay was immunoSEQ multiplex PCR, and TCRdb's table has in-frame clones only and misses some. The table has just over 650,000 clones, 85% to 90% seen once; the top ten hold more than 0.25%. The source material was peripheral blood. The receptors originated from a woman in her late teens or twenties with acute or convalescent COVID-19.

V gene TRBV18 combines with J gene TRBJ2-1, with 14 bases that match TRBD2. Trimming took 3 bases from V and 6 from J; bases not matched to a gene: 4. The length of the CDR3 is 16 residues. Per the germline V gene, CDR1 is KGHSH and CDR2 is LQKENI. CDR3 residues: CASSPLGLAGVNEQFF. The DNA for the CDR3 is TGTGCCAGCTCACCCCTGGGACTAGCGGGGGTCAATGAGCAGTTCTTC.

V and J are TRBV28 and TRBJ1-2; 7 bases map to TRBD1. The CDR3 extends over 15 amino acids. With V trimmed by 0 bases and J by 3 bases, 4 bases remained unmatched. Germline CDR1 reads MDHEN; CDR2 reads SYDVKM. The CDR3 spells CASSLWVGTDYGYTF. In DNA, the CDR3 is TGTGCCAGCAGTTTATGGGTCGGGACAGACTATGGCTACACCTTC.

The CDR3 spells CASSGFGGGYEQYF. The CDR3 nucleotides are TGTGCCAGCAGTGGGTTCGGGGGGGGCTACGAGCAGTACTTC. This chain connects TRBV27 to TRBJ2-7, with 8 bases aligning to TRBD2. The CDR3 totals 14 residues. The germline V gene encodes CDR1 MNHEY and CDR2 SMNVEV (reference sequence). J gave up 3 bases and V 5 bases, and 6 bases lay outside the gene matches.

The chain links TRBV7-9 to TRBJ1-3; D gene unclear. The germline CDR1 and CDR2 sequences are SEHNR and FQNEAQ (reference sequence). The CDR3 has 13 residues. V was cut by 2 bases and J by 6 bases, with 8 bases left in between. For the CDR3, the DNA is TGTGCCAGCAGCTTAAATCGAGCAAACACCATATATTTT. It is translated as CASSLNRANTIYF.

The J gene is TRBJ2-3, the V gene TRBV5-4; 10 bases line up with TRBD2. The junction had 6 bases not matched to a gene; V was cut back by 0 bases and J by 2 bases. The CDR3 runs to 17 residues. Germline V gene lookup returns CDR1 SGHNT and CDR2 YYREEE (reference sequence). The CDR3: CASSLDPSGRSTDTQYF. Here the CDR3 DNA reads TGTGCCAGCAGCTTGGATCCTAGCGGGAGATCCACAGATACGCAGTATTTT. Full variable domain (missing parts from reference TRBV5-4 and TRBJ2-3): ETGVTQSPTHLIKTRGQQVTLRCSSQSGHNTVSWYQQALGQGPQFIFQYYREEENGRGNFPPRFSGLQFPNYSSELNVNALELDDSALYLCASSLDPSGRSTDTQYFGPGTRLTVL.

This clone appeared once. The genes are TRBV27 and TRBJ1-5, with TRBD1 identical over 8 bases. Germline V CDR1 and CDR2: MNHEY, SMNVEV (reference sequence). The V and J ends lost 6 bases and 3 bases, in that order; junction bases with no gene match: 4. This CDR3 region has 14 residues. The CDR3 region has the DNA TGTGCCAGCAGAAACAGGGGGGCCAATCAGCCCCAGCATTTT. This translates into CASRNRGANQPQHF.

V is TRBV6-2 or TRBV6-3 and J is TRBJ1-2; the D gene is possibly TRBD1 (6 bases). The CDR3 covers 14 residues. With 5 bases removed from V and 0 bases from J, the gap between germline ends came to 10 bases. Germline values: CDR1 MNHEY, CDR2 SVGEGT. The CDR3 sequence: CASSRTVANYGYTF. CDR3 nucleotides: TGTGCCAGCAGTAGGACAGTCGCTAACTATGGCTACACCTTC.

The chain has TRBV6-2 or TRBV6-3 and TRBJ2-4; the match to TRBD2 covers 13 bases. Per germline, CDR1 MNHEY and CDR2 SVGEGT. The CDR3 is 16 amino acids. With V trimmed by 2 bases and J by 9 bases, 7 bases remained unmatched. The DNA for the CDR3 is TGTGCCAGCAGTTACGCGACTAGCGGGGGGCAGGGCATTCAGTACTTC. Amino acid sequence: CASSYATSGGQGIQYF.

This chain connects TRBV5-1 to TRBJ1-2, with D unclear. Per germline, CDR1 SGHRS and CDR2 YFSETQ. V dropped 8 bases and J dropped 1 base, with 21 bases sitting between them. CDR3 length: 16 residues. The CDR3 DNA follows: TGCGCCAGTCTCATGGGAAGGGAGAAGGTTAACTATGGCTACACCTTC. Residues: CASLMGREKVNYGYTF. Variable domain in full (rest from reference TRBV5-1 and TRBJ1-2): KAGVTQTPRYLIKTRGQQVTLSCSPISGHRSVSWYQQTPGQGLQFLFEYFSETQRNKGNFPGRFSGRQFSNSRSEMNVSTLELGDSALYLCASLMGREKVNYGYTFGSGTRLTVV.

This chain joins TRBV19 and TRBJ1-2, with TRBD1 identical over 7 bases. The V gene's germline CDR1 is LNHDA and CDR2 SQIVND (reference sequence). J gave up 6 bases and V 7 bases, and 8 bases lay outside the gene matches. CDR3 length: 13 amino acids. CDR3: CASKSGTVNGYTF. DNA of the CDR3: TGTGCCAGTAAAAGTGGGACAGTCAATGGCTACACCTTC.

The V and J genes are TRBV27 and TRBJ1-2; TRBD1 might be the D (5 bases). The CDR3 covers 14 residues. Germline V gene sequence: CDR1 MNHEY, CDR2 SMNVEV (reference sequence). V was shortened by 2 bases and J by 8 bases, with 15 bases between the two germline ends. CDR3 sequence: CASSLSGTGGGYTF. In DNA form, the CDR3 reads TGTGCCAGCAGTTTAAGTGGGACGGGAGGAGGCTACACCTTC.

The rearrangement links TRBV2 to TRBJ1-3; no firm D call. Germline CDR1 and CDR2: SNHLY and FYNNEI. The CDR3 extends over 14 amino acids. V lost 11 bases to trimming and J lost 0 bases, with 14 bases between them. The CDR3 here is CASLAPSSGNTIYF. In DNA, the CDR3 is TGTGCCTCCTTGGCTCCAAGCTCTGGAAACACCATATATTTT.

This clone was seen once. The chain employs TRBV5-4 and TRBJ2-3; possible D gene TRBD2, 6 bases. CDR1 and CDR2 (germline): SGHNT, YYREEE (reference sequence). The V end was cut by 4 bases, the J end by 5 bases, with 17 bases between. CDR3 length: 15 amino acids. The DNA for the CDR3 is TGTGCCAGCAGCGCTCCGGGACTCTTCCTAGATACGCAGTATTTT. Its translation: CASSAPGLFLDTQYF.

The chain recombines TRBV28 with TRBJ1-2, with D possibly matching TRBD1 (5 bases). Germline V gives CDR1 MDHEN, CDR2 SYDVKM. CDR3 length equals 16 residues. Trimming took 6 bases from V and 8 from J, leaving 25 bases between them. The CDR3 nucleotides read TGTGCCAGCAGCTCCCGGGCAGGACATCAACAAGGGGGCTACACCTTC. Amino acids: CASSSRAGHQQGGYTF.

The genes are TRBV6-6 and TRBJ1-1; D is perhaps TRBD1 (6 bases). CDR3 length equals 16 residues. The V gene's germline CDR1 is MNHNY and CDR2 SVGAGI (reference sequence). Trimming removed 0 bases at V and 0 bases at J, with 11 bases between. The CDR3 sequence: CASSYSGTSMNTEAFF. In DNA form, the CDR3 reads TGTGCCAGCAGTTACTCAGGGACATCCATGAACACTGAAGCTTTCTTT.

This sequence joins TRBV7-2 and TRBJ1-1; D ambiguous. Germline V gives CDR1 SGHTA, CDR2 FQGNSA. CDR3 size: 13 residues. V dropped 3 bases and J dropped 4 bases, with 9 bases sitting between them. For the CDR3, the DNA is TGTGCCAGCAGCTTTCGGTCGGTCACTGAAGCTTTCTTT. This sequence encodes CASSFRSVTEAFF.

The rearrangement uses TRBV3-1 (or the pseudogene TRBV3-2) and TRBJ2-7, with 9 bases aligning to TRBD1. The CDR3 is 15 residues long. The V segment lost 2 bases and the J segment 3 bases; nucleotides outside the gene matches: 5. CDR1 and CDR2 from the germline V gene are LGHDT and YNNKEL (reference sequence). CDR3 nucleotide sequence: TGTGCCAGCAGCCAATCAGGACAGGGGATCTACGAGCAGTACTTC. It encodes CASSQSGQGIYEQYF.

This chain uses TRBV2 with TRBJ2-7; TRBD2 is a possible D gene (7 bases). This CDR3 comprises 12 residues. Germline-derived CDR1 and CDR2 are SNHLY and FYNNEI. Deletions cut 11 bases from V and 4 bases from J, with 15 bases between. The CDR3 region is CAGREGGYEQYF. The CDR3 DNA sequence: TGTGCCGGTCGAGAGGGGGGGTACGAGCAGTACTTC.

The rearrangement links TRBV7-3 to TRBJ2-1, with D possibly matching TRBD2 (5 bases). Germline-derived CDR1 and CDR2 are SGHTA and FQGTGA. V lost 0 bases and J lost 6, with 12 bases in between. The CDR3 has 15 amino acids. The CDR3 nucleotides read TGTGCCAGCAGCTTAACGGCGGGCAGGATCAATGAGCAGTTCTTC. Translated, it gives CASSLTAGRINEQFF. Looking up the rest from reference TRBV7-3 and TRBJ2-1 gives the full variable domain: GAGVSQTPSNKVTEKGKYVELRCDPISGHTALYWYRQSLGQGPEFLIYFQGTGAADDSGLPNDRFFAVRPEGSVSTLKIQRTERGDSAVYLCASSLTAGRINEQFFGPGTRLTVL.

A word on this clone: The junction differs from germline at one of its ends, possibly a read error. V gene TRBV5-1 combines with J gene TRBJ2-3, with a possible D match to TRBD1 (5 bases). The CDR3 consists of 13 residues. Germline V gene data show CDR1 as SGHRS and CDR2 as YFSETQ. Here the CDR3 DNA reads TGCGCCAGCAGCTTGGTGGTCGGGCAGGGTGAAGATTTT. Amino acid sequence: CASSLVVGQGEDF.

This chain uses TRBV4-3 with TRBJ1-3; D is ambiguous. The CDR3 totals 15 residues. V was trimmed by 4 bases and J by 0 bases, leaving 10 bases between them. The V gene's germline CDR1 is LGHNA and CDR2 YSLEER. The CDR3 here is CASSPSGLSGNTIYF. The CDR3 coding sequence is TGCGCCAGCAGCCCCTCAGGCCTCTCTGGAAACACCATATATTTT.

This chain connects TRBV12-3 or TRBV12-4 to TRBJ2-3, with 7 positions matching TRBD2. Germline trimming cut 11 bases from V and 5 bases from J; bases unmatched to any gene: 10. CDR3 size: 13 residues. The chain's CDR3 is CAQTTGGLDTQYF. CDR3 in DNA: TGTGCCCAAACAACGGGGGGATTAGATACGCAGTATTTT.

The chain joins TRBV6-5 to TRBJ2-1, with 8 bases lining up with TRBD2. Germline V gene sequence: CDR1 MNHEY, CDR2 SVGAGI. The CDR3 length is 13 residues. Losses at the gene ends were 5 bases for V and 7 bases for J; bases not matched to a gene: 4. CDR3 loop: CASSTGTRNEQFF. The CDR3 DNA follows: TGTGCCAGCAGTACCGGGACTAGGAATGAGCAGTTCTTC.

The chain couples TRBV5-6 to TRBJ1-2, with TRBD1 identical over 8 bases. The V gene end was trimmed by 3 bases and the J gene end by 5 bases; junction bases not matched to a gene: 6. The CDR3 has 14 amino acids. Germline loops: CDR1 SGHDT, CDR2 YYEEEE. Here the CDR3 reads CASSWGQAFYGYTF. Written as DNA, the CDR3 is TGTGCCAGCAGCTGGGGACAGGCGTTTTATGGCTACACCTTC. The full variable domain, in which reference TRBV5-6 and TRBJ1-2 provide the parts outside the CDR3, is DAGVTQSPTHLIKTRGQQVTLRCSPKSGHDTVSWYQQALGQGPQFIFQYYEEEERQRGNFPDRFSGHQFPNYSSELNVNALLLGDSALYLCASSWGQAFYGYTFGSGTRLTVV.

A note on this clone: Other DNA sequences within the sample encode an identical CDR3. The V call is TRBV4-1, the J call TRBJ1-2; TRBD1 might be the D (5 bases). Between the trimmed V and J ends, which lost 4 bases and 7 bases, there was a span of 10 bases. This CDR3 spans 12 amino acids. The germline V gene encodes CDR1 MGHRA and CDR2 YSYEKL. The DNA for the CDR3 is TGCGCCAGCAGCCCTGGGGGGGGTGGCTACACCTTC. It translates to CASSPGGGGYTF.

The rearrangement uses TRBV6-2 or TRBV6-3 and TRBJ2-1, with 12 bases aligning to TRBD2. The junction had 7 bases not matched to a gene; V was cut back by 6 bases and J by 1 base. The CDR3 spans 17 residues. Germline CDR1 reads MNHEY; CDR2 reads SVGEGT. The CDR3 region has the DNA TGTGCCAGCAGCCCTACTAGCGGGGGGCTATCCTACAATGAGCAGTTCTTC. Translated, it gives CASSPTSGGLSYNEQFF.

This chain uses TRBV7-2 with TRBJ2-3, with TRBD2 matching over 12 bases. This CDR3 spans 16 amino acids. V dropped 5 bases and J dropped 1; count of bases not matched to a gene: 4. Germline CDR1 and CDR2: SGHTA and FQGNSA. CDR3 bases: TGTGCCAGCAGCCACCGGACTAGCGGGGGCACAGATACGCAGTATTTT. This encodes CASSHRTSGGTDTQYF. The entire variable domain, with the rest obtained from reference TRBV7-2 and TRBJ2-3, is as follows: GAGVSQSPSNKVTEKGKDVELRCDPISGHTALYWYRQSLGQGLEFLIYFQGNSAPDKSGLPSDRFSAERTGGSVSTLTIQRTQQEDSAVYLCASSHRTSGGTDTQYFGPGTRLTVL.

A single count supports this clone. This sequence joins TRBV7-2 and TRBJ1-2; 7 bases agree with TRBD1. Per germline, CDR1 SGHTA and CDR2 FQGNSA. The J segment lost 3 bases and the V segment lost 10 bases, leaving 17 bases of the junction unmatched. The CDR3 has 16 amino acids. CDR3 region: CATQGKGGSVDYGYTF. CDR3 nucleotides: TGTGCCACCCAAGGTAAAGGGGGCTCGGTAGACTATGGCTACACCTTC.

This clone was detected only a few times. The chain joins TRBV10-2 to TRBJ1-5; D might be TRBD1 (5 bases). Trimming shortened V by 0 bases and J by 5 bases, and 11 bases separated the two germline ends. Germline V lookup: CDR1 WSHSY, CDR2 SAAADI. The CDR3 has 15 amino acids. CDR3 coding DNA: TGCGCCAGCAGTGAGTCTATAGGGGAGGATCAGCCCCAGCATTTT. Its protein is CASSESIGEDQPQHF.

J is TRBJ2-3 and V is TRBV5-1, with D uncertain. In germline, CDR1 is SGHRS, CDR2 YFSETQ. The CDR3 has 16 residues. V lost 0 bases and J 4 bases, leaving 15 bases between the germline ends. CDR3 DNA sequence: TGCGCCAGCAGCTTGGATGGTAGCCTGGTTTCAGATACGCAGTATTTT. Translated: CASSLDGSLVSDTQYF. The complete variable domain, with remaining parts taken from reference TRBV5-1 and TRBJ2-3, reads KAGVTQTPRYLIKTRGQQVTLSCSPISGHRSVSWYQQTPGQGLQFLFEYFSETQRNKGNFPGRFSGRQFSNSRSEMNVSTLELGDSALYLCASSLDGSLVSDTQYFGPGTRLTVL.

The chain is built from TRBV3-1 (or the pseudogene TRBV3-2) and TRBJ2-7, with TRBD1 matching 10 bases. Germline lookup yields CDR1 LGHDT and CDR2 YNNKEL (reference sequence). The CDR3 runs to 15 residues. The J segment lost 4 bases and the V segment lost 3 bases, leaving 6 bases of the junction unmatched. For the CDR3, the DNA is TGTGCCAGCAGCCATAGACAGGGGGCGTTGTACGAGCAGTACTTC. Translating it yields CASSHRQGALYEQYF.